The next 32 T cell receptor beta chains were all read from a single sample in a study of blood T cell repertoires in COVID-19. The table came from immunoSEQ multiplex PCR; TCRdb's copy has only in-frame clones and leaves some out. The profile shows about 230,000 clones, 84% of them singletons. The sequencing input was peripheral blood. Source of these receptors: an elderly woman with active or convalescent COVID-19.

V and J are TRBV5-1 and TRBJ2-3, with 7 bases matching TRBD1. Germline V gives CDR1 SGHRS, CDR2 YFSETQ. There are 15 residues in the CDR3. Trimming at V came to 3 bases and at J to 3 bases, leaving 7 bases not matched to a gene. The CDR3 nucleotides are TGCGCCAGCAGCTCCCCCGGGACAGCTACAGATACGCAGTATTTT. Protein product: CASSSPGTATDTQYF.

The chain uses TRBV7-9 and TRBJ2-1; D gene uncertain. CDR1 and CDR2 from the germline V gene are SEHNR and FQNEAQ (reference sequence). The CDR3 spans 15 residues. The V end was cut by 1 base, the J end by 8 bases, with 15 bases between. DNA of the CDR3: TGTGCCAGCAGCTTAGTGAGGCGGCAGATAGATGAGCAGTTCTTC. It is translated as CASSLVRRQIDEQFF.

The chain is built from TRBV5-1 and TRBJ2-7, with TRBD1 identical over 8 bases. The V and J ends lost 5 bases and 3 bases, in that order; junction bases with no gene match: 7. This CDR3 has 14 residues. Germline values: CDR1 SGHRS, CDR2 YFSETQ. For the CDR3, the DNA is TGCGCCAGCAGTCACTCCACAGGGGGCTACGAGCAGTACTTC. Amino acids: CASSHSTGGYEQYF.

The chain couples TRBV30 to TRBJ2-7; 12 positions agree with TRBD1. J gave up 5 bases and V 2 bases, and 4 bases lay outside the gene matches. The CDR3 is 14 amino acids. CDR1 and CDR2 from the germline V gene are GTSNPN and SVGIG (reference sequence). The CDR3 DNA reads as TGTGCCTGGAGTACCGGGACAGGGGGCGACGAGCAGTACTTC. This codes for CAWSTGTGGDEQYF.

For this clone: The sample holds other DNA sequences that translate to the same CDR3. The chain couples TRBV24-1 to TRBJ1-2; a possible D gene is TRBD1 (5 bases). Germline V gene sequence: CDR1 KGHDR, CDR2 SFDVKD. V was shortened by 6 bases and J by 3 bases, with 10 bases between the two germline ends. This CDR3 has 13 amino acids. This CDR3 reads CATSRGGDYGYTF. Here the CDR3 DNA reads TGTGCCACCAGTAGAGGAGGGGACTATGGCTACACCTTC.

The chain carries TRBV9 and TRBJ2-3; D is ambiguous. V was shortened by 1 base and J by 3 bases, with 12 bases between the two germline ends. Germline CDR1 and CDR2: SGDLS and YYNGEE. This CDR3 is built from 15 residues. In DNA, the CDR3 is TGTGCCAGCAGCGTAAGCCCTCGCGAGACAGATACGCAGTATTTT. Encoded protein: CASSVSPRETDTQYF.

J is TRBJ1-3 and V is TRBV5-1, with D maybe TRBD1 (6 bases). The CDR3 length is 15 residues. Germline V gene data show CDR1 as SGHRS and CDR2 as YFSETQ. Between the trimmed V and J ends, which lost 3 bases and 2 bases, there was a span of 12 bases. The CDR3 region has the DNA TGCGCCAGCAGCTGGGACCCAGGGGCTGGAAACACCATATATTTT. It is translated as CASSWDPGAGNTIYF.

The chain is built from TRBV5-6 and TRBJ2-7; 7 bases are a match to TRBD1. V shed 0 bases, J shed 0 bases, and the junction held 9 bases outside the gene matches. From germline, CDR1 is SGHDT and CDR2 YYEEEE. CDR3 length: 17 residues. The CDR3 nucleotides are TGTGCCAGCAGCTTGGCTCCGGGACAGATTACCTCCTACGAGCAGTACTTC. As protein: CASSLAPGQITSYEQYF.

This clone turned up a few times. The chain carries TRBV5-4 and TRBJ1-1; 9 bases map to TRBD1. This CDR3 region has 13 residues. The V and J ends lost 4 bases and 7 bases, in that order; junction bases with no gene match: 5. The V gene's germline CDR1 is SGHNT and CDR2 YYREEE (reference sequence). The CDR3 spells CASSMTGGSEAFF. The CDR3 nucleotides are TGTGCCAGCAGCATGACAGGGGGGAGTGAAGCTTTCTTT. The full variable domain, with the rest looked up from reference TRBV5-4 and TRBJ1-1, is ETGVTQSPTHLIKTRGQQVTLRCSSQSGHNTVSWYQQALGQGPQFIFQYYREEENGRGNFPPRFSGLQFPNYSSELNVNALELDDSALYLCASSMTGGSEAFFGQGTRLTVV.

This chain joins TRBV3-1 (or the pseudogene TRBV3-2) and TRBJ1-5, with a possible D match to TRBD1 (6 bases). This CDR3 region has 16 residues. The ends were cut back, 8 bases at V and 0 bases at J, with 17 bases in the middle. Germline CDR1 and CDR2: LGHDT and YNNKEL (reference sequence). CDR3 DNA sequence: TGTGCCAGCTCGGGGGGGCGCTCCTATAGCAATCAGCCCCAGCATTTT. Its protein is CASSGGRSYSNQPQHF.

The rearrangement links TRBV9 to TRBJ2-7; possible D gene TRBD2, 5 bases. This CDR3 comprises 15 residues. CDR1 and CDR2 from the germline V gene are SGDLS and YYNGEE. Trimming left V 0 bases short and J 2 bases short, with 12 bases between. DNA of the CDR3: TGTGCCAGCAGCGTAGAACCGGCGGGTGCCTACGAGCAGTACTTC. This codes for CASSVEPAGAYEQYF.

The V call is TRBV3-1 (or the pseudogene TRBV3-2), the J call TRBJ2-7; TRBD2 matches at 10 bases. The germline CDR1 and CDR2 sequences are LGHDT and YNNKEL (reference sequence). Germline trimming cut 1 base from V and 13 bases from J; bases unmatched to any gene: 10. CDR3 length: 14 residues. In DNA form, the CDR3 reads TGTGCCAGCAGCCAAGGACTAGCGGGCCAATTCCAATACTTC. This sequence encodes CASSQGLAGQFQYF.

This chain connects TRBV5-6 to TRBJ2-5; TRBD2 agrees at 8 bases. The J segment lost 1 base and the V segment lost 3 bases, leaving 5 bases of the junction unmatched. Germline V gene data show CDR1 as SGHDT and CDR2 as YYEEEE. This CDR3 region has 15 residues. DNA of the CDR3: TGTGCCAGCAGCTCGCGGGGGGAGGCCCAAGAGACCCAGTACTTC. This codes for CASSSRGEAQETQYF.

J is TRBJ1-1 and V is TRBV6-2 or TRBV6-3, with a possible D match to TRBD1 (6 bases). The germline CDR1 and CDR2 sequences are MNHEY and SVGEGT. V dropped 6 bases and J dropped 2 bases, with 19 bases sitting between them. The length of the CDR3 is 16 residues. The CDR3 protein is CASSNRARGLNTEAFF. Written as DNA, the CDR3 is TGTGCCAGCAGCAACAGGGCCCGAGGGTTAAACACTGAAGCTTTCTTT.

CDR3 bases: TGTGCCAGCAGCTACAGGGCTAATGAAAAACTGTTTTTT. Translated: CASSYRANEKLFF. The chain uses TRBV7-2 and TRBJ1-4, with a weak D call TRBD1 (6 bases). This CDR3 region has 13 residues. Germline V gene sequence: CDR1 SGHTA, CDR2 FQGNSA. V was clipped by 4 bases and J by 3 bases, with 6 bases between them.

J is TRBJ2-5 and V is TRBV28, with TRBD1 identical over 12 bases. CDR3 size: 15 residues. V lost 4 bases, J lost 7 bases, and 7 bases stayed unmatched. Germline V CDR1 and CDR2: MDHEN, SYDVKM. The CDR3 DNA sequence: TGTGCCAGCAGTTCCCCGGGACAGGGGGCAGGGACCCAGTACTTC. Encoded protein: CASSSPGQGAGTQYF.

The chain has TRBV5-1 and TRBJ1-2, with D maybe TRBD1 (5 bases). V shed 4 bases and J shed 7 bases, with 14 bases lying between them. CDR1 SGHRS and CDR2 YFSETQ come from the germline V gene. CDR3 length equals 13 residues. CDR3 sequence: CASSPEGIGGYTF. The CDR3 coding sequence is TGCGCCAGCAGCCCGGAGGGGATAGGTGGCTACACCTTC.

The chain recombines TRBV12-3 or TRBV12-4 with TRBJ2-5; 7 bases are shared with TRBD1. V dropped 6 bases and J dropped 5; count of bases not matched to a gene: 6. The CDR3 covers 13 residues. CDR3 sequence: CASSRQGGETQYF. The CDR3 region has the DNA TGTGCCAGCAGCCGACAGGGCGGCGAGACCCAGTACTTC.

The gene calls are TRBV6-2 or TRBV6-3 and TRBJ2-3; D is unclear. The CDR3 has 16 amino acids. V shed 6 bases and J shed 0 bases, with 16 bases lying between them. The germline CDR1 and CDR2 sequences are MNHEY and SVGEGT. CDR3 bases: TGTGCCAGCAGCCCCCCTGGCGCCGGGAGCACAGATACGCAGTATTTT. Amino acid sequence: CASSPPGAGSTDTQYF.

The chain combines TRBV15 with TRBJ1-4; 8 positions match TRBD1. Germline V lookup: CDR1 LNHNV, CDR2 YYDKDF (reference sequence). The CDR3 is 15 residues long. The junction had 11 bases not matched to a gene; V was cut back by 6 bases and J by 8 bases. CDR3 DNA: TGTGCCACCAGGGGGATTGGACAGGGTGGAGAAAAACTGTTTTTT. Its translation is CATRGIGQGGEKLFF.

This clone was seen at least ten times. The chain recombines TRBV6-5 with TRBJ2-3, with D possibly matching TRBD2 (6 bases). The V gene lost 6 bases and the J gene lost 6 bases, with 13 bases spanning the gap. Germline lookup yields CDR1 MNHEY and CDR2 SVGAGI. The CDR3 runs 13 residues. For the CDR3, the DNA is TGTGCCAGCAGATCTTCGGGGGTGGATACGCAGTATTTT. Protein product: CASRSSGVDTQYF.

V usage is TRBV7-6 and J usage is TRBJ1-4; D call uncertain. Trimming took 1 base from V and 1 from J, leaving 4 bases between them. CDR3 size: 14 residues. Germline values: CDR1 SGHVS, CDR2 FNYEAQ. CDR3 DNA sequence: TGTGCCAGCAGCTTAGGAGTAACTAATGAAAAACTGTTTTTT. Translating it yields CASSLGVTNEKLFF.

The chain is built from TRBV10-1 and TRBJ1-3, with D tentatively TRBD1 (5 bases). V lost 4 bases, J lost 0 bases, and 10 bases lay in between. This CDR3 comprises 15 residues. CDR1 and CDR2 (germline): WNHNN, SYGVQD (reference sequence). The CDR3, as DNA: TGCGCCAGCAGTGTACTTAGGGGCTCTGGAAACACCATATATTTT. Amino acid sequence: CASSVLRGSGNTIYF.

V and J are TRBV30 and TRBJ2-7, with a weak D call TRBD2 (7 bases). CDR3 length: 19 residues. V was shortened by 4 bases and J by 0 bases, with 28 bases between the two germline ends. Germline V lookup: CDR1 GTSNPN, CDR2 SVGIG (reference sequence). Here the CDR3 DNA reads TGTGCCTGGACACTCGAAGGGGGGGCTGGTGGACCACGCTCCTACGAGCAGTACTTC. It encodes CAWTLEGGAGGPRSYEQYF.

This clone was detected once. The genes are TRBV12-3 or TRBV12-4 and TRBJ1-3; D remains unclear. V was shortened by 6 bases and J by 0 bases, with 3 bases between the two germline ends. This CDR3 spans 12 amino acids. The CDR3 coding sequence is TGTGCCAGCAGCAACTCTGGAAACACCATATATTTT. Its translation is CASSNSGNTIYF.

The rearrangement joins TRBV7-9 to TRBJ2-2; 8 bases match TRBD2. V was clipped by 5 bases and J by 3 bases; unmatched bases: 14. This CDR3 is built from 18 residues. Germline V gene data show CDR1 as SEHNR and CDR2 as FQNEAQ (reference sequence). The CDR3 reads CASSQGGGTGIYTGELFF. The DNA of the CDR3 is TGTGCCAGCAGCCAGGGCGGGGGGACCGGAATTTACACCGGGGAGCTGTTTTTT.

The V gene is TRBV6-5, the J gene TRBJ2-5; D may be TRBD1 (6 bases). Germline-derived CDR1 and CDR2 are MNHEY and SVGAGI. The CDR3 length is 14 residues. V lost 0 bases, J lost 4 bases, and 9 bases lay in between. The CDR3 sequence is CASSYSIRGETQYF. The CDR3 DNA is TGTGCCAGCAGTTACTCGATCAGGGGAGAGACCCAGTACTTC.

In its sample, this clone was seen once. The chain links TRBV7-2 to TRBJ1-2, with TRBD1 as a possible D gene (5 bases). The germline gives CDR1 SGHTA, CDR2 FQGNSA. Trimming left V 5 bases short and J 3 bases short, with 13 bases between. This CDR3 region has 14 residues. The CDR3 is CASSARDSYYGYTF. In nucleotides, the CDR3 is TGTGCCAGCAGCGCCCGGGACTCCTACTATGGCTACACCTTC. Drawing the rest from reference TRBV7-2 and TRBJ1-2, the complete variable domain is GAGVSQSPSNKVTEKGKDVELRCDPISGHTALYWYRQSLGQGLEFLIYFQGNSAPDKSGLPSDRFSAERTGGSVSTLTIQRTQQEDSAVYLCASSARDSYYGYTFGSGTRLTVV.

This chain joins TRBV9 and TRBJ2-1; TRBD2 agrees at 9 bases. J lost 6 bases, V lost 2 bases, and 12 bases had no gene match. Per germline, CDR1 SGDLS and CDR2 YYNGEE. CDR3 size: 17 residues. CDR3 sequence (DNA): TGTGCCAGCAGCGTGGTAGATAGCGGGGGAGCCGGCAATGAGCAGTTCTTC. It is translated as CASSVVDSGGAGNEQFF.

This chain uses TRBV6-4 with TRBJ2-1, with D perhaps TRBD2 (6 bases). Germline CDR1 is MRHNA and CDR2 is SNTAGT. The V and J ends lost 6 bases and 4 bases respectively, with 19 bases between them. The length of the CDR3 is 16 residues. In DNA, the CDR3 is TGTGCCAGCAGCGCAAGATGGGGAGGTGGATACAATGAGCAGTTCTTC. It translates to CASSARWGGGYNEQFF.

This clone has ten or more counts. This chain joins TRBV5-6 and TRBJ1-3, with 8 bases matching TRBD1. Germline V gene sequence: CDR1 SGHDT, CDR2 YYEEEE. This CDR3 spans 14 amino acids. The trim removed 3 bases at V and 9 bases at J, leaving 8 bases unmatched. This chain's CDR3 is CASSSGQGLRTIYF. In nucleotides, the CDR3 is TGTGCCAGCAGCTCAGGACAGGGCCTACGCACCATATATTTT.

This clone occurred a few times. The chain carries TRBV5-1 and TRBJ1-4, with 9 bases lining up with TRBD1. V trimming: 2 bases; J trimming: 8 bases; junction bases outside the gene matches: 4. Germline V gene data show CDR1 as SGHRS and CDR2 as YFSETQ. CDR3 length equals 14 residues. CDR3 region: CASSFGQGREKLFF. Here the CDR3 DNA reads TGCGCCAGCAGCTTTGGACAGGGGAGGGAAAAACTGTTTTTT.